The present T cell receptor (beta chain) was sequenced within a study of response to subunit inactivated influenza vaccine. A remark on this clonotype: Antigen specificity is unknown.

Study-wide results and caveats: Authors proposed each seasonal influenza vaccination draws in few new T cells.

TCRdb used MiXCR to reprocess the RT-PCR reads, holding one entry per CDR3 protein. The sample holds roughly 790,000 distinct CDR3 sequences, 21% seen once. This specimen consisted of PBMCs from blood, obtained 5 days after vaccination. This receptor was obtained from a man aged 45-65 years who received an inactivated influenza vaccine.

CDR3 region: CAILDLDRSNTEAFF. The DNA of the CDR3 is TGTGCCATATTAGACTTGGACAGGTCGAACACTGAAGCTTTCTTT. The chain joins TRBV10-3 to TRBJ1-1; 7 nucleotides align to TRBD1. This CDR3 spans 15 amino acids. Germline values: CDR1 ENHRY, CDR2 SYGVKD. The V gene end was trimmed by 9 bases and the J gene end by 1 base; junction bases not matched to a gene: 11.